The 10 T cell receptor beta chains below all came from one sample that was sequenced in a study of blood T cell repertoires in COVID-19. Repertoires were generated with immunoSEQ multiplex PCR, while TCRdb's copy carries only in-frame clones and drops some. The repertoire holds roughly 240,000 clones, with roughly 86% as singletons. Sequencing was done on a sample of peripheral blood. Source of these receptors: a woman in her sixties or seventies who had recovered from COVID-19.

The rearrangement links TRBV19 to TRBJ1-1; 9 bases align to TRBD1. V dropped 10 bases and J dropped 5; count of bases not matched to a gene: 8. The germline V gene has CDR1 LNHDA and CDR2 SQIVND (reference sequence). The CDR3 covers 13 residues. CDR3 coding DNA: TGTGCCACCTCGACAGGGGGTAGTACTGAAGCTTTCTTT. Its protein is CATSTGGSTEAFF.

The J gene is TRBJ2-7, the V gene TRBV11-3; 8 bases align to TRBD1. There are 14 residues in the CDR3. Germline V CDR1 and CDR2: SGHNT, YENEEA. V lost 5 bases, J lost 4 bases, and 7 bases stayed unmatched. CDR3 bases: TGTGCCAGCAGCCCCCGGGACAGGCCTTACGAGCAGTACTTC. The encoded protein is CASSPRDRPYEQYF.

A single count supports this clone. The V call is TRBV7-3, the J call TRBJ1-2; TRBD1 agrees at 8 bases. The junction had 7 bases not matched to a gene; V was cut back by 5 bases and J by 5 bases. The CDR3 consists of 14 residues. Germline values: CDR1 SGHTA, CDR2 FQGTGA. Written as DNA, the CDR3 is TGTGCCAGCAGCCGGGAGAACAGGGGGTATGGCTACACCTTC. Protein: CASSRENRGYGYTF.

This CDR3 is CASLRQGLDTGELFF. Here the CDR3 DNA reads TGTGCCAGCCTCCGACAGGGTCTGGACACCGGGGAGCTGTTTTTT. The chain recombines TRBV5-4 with TRBJ2-2; TRBD1 agrees at 7 bases. The V and J ends lost 7 bases and 3 bases, in that order; junction bases with no gene match: 9. This CDR3 is 15 amino acids long. Germline V CDR1 and CDR2: SGHNT, YYREEE (reference sequence).

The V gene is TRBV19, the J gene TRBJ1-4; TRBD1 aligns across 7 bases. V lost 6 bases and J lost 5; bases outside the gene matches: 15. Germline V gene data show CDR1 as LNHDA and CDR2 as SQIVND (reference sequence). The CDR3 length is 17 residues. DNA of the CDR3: TGTGCCAGTAGCTATCGGGACAGAACAGAACCGAATGAAAAACTGTTTTTT. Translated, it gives CASSYRDRTEPNEKLFF.

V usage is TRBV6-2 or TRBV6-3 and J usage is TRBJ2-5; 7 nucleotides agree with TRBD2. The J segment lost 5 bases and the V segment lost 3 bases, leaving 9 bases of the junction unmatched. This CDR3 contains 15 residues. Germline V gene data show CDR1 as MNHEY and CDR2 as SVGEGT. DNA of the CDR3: TGTGCCAGCAGTTATGTGAGGACTAGAGAGGAGACCCAGTACTTC. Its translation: CASSYVRTREETQYF.

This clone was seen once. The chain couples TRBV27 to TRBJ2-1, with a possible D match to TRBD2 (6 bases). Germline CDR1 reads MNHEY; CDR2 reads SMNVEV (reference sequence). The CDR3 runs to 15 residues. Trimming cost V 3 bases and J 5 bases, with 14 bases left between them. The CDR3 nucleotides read TGTGCCAGCAGTTTGGGGACTGGGGGTCACAATGAGCAGTTCTTC. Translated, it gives CASSLGTGGHNEQFF.

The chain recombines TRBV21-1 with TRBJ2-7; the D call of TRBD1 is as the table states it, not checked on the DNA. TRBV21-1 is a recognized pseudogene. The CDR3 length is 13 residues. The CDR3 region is CASSKQGWYEQYF. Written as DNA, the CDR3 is TGTGCCAGCAGTAAGCAGGGGTGGTACGAGCAGTACTTC.

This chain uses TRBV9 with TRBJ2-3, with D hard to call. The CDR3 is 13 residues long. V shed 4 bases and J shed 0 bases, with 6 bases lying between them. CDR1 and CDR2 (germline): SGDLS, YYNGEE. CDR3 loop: CASSSISTDTQYF. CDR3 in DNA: TGTGCCAGCAGCAGCATTAGCACAGATACGCAGTATTTT.

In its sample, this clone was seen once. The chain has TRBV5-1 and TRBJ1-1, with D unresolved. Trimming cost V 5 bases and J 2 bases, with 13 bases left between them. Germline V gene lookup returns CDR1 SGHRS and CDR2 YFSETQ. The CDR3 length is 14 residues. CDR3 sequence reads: CASSRDTPNTEAFF. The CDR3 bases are TGCGCCAGCAGTCGCGACACCCCTAACACTGAAGCTTTCTTT.